This TCR beta chain was observed in a study of OX40 agonist ivuxolimab in advanced cancers. V lost 5 bases to trimming and J lost 2 bases, with 17 bases between them. This CDR3 comprises 17 residues. Germline V gene data show CDR1 as SGHRS and CDR2 as YFSETQ. Sequencing used immunoSEQ multiplex PCR; TCRdb keeps in-frame clones, though not all of them. The table includes tens of thousands of clones, around 90% detected once. The sequencing used CD4+ or CD8+ T cells sorted from blood, collected in a trial of the OX40 agonist ivuxolimab. This chain joins TRBV5-1 and TRBJ2-6; D uncertain. The sequence derives from an adult with an advanced solid tumor such as melanoma, head and neck, liver or kidney cancer. CDR3 DNA: TGCGCCAGCAGGACATACGTGAGCGCCACTGGGGCCAACGTCCTGACTTTC. Its protein product is CASRTYVSATGANVLTF. Full variable domain (missing parts from reference TRBV5-1 and TRBJ2-6): KAGVTQTPRYLIKTRGQQVTLSCSPISGHRSVSWYQQTPGQGLQFLFEYFSETQRNKGNFPGRFSGRQFSNSRSEMNVSTLELGDSALYLCASRTYVSATGANVLTFGAGSRLTVL.